This note documents a single T cell receptor beta chain sequence. Its antigen is unidentified. This record comes from a study of cytomegalovirus exposure and HLA in healthy donors. Donors sampled were nominally healthy, though unrecorded immune exposures were likely. Study conclusions and caveats: Sequence variants that were highly shared formed a cluster that was likely a sequencing artifact. A later analysis found that most CMV-associated TCR beta chains appeared HLA-restricted. Available immune exposure information covered CMV serostatus only.

V shed 2 bases and J 6 bases; nucleotides not matched to a gene: 11. This CDR3 spans 16 amino acids. The germline CDR1 and CDR2 sequences are SGHDT and YYEEEE. The PCR was carried out with 60 Vbeta primers and 13 Jbeta primers. Sequencing was performed with immunoSEQ multiplex PCR; in TCRdb, only in-frame clones are kept and a portion is missing. The sample lists under 150,000 clones, 84% occurring once. This rearrangement joins TRBV5-6 to TRBJ1-5; 7 bases agree with TRBD1. Sample: PBMCs. The source of this sequence is a man between 50 and 59 years old in good health and CMV-seronegative. The CDR3 nucleotides read TGTGCCAGCAGCTTAACCTACAGGGGTTTGGGTCAGCCCCAGCATTTT. Residues: CASSLTYRGLGQPQHF.